Listed below are T cell receptor beta chains from one sample, sequenced in a study of neurological immune-mediated disorders. Via MiXCR, TCRdb re-called the 5' RACE reads, giving one row per CDR3 protein. The data show about 49,000 distinct CDR3 sequences, approximately 14% seen once. The specimen was PBMCs. The receptors shown here come from a male donor with HTLV-1-associated myelopathy (HAM/TSP). Both conserved end residues are part of each CDR3. The D gene is left open where the match is weak. Only some rows state a clone size, as once, few, many or a class for expanded clones.

clone_size	d_call	v_call	j_call	cdr3_nt	cdr3_aa
many	.	TRBV12-3/TRBV12-4	TRBJ2-2	TGTGCCAGCAGTTTACGGGGTTTCGCCGGGGAGCTGTTTTTT	CASSLRGFAGELFF
once	.	TRBV7-6	TRBJ1-1	TGTGCCAGCAGCGTAGTACCGACGGGGGTGAACACTGAAGCTTTCTTT	CASSVVPTGVNTEAFF
many	.	TRBV5-1	TRBJ1-2	TGCGCCAGCAGCTTGGAAGGGACGAACTATGGCTACACCTTC	CASSLEGTNYGYTF
many	.	TRBV5-1	TRBJ1-1	TGCGCCAGCAGCTTCCAGGGCACGGGGACTGAAGCTTTCTTT	CASSFQGTGTEAFF
many	.	TRBV29-1	TRBJ2-5	TGCAGCATCACCAAGGAGACCCAGTACTTC	CSITKETQYF
many	TRBD1	TRBV12-3/TRBV12-4	TRBJ2-7	TGTGCCAGCAGAGCCCCGGGACAGGGTGCCTACGAGCAGTACTTC	CASRAPGQGAYEQYF
many	.	TRBV20-1	TRBJ1-1	TGCAGTGCTAGAGATGGACAACTGAGAGGGATTGAAGCTTTCTTT	CSARDGQLRGIEAFF
few	.	TRBV28	TRBJ1-1	TGTGCCAGCAGTTTAGGGGGGGAAGAAACTGAAGCTTTCTTT	CASSLGGEETEAFF
many	.	TRBV7-9	TRBJ2-5	TGTGCCAGCACCGATGAAGAGACCCAGTACTTC	CASTDEETQYF
many	.	TRBV27	TRBJ2-5	TGTGCCAGCAGTTTGTCCGTAGATTCAGAGACCCAGTACTTC	CASSLSVDSETQYF
.	TRBD1	TRBV29-1	TRBJ1-4	TGCAGCGTTGGGACAGGGGGCTCTGAAAAACTGTTTTTT	CSVGTGGSEKLFF
many	.	TRBV7-2	TRBJ2-2	TGTGCCAGCAGCTTGAACACGAACACCGGGGAGCTGTTTTTT	CASSLNTNTGELFF
many	.	TRBV27	TRBJ2-3	TGTGCCAGCAGCCTTGGACAGATCCAGATAAGCGATACGCAGTATTTT	CASSLGQIQISDTQYF
many	.	TRBV9	TRBJ2-2	TGTGCCAGCAGCCCGACGGGGGCCGGGGAGCTGTTTTTT	CASSPTGAGELFF
many	TRBD1	TRBV5-1	TRBJ2-7	TGCGCCAGCAGCTCGGACTTTCCGGGACAGGGGTACGAGCAGTACTTC	CASSSDFPGQGYEQYF
many	TRBD1	TRBV6-5	TRBJ1-1	TGTGCCAGCAGTTCGACAGGGAAGAACACTGAAGCTTTCTTT	CASSSTGKNTEAFF
.	TRBD1	TRBV3-1	TRBJ1-6	TGTGCCAGCAGTTACGGACAGGGTGGGGATTCACCCCTCCACTTT	CASSYGQGGDSPLHF
.	.	TRBV20-1	TRBJ1-5	TGCAGTGCTACTAAGGGAAATCAGCCCCAGCATTTT	CSATKGNQPQHF
many	TRBD2	TRBV9	TRBJ2-5	TGTGCCAGCAGCTCAGCTAGCGGGGTAGAGACCCAGTACTTC	CASSSASGVETQYF
many	.	TRBV5-1	TRBJ2-5	TGCGCCAGCAGCTGGGGAGTCCGGCGGTACCAAGAGACCCAGTACTTC	CASSWGVRRYQETQYF
many	.	TRBV6-5	TRBJ2-5	TGTGCCAGCAGTTACTCTGTCGGAGAAGAGACCCAGTACTTC	CASSYSVGEETQYF
many	.	TRBV20-1	TRBJ1-1	TGCAGTGCGGCAAGGACACCGAACACTGAAGCTTTCTTT	CSAARTPNTEAFF
many	TRBD2	TRBV6-5	TRBJ2-2	TGTGCCAGCACCGCGGGGGGGTCCGGGGAGCTGTTTTTT	CASTAGGSGELFF
medium-sized	.	TRBV7-6	TRBJ2-1	TGTGCCAGCAGCATTAGCATATCCCTTGGGGATGAGCAGTTCTTC	CASSISISLGDEQFF
many	TRBD1	TRBV6-5	TRBJ2-2	TGTGCCAGCAGTTTTTTTACTCCGGGACAGGTTTCCACCGGGGAGCTGTTTTTT	CASSFFTPGQVSTGELFF
many	.	TRBV5-1	TRBJ1-1	TGCGCCAGCAGCTTTGTCGGGCAGGGCACTGAAGCTTTCTTT	CASSFVGQGTEAFF
many	.	TRBV5-1	TRBJ2-5	TGCGCCAGCAGCCTAAGGACACGAGAGACCCAGTACTTC	CASSLRTRETQYF
many	.	TRBV5-1	TRBJ2-3	TGCGCCAGCAGCTCGGCATCCGCTTGGGGAACGCAGTATTTT	CASSSASAWGTQYF
many	.	TRBV5-6	TRBJ2-6	TGTGCCAGCAGCTTGGGGATCTCTGGGGCCAACGTCCTGACTTTC	CASSLGISGANVLTF
few	.	TRBV20-1	TRBJ2-1	TGCAGTGCTAGACAATACAATGAGCAGTTCTTC	CSARQYNEQFF
many	TRBD2	TRBV20-1	TRBJ2-1	TGCAGTGCTCGAGGTGGTCTCACTAGCGGCTACAATGAGCAGTTCTTC	CSARGGLTSGYNEQFF
few	TRBD1	TRBV12-3/TRBV12-4	TRBJ2-3	TGTGCCAGCAGTTTAGGGGGACAGGGACGCACAGATACGCAGTATTTT	CASSLGGQGRTDTQYF
many	.	TRBV20-1	TRBJ1-1	TGCAGTGCTAATGGGAACACTGAAGCTTTCTTT	CSANGNTEAFF
many	.	TRBV20-1	TRBJ1-5	TGCAGTGCTAGAGATCTGTCTGATTATAGCAATCAGCCCCAGCATTTT	CSARDLSDYSNQPQHF
medium-sized	.	TRBV7-9	TRBJ2-1	TGTGCCAGCTGCCCCGCGGAGGGGGACTCCTACAATGAGCAGTTCTTC	CASCPAEGDSYNEQFF
.	.	TRBV13	TRBJ2-3	TGTGCCAGCAGCTTACAGGTTGCGGATACGCAGTGTTTC	CASSLQVADTQCF
many	.	TRBV5-1	TRBJ1-1	TGCGCCAGCAGCCCGGGACGGATTATGAACACTGAAGCTTTCTTT	CASSPGRIMNTEAFF
many	TRBD2	TRBV6-4	TRBJ2-1	TGTGCCAGCAGACAAGCGGGGGGGATCGATGAGCAGTTCTTC	CASRQAGGIDEQFF
many	.	TRBV12-3/TRBV12-4	TRBJ2-1	TGTGCCAGCGCCTCAGGGGTAGAAGGGAATGAGCAGTTCTTC	CASASGVEGNEQFF
many	.	TRBV6-5	TRBJ1-6	TGTGCCAGCAGTTACTCGATCAAGGGCGCATCACCCCTCCACTTT	CASSYSIKGASPLHF
many	.	TRBV9	TRBJ2-3	TGTGCCAGCAGCCCCCGGTGGGGGACCAGGGGAGATACGCAGTATTTT	CASSPRWGTRGDTQYF
many	.	TRBV7-9	TRBJ2-1	TGTGCCAGCAGCTTGGCTAGCTCCTACAATGAGCAGTTCTTC	CASSLASSYNEQFF
many	TRBD2	TRBV9	TRBJ2-3	TGTGCCAGCAGCCCACGGACTAGCGGGGGGATTGATACGCAGTATTTT	CASSPRTSGGIDTQYF